These 10 T cell receptor beta chains came from one sample sequenced in a study of cytomegalovirus exposure and HLA in healthy donors. This PCR relied on a set of 60 Vbeta primers and 13 Jbeta primers. Sequencing was performed with immunoSEQ multiplex PCR; in TCRdb, only in-frame clones are kept and a portion is missing. The sample has around 190,000 clones. The sample comprised PBMCs. The receptors stem from a woman in her twenties or thirties in good health and CMV-seropositive.

This chain connects TRBV2 to TRBJ2-7, with D possibly TRBD2 on 5 matching bases. The CDR3 is 14 residues long. Germline assignment: CDR1 SNHLY and CDR2 FYNNEI. V lost 3 bases, J lost 0 bases, and 9 bases lay in between. The CDR3 is CASSENRDSYEQYF. The DNA of the CDR3 is TGTGCCAGCAGTGAGAACCGGGACTCCTACGAGCAGTACTTC.

A note on this clone: A junction end diverges from the germline sequence, so it may reflect a read error. The chain carries TRBV18 and TRBJ2-6; maybe TRBD1 (5 bases). CDR1 is KGHSH, CDR2 LQKENI, per germline. This CDR3 has 18 residues. CDR3 amino acids: CASSPELGRPSGANVLTF. The CDR3 DNA sequence: TGTGCCAGCTCACCCGAATTAGGACGGCCCTCTGGGGCTAACGTCCTGACTTTC. Full variable domain (rest looked up from reference TRBV18 and TRBJ2-6): NAGVMQNPRHLVRRRGQEARLRCSPMKGHSHVYWYRQLPEEGLKFMVYLQKENIIDESGMPKERFSAEFPKEGPSILRIQQVVRGDSAAYFCASSPELGRPSGANVLTFGAGSRLTVL.

V and J are TRBV4-1 and TRBJ2-1, with 8 nucleotides matching TRBD1. J was trimmed by 5 bases and V by 3 bases; bases with no gene match: 6. This CDR3 contains 15 residues. Germline values: CDR1 MGHRA, CDR2 YSYEKL. This chain's CDR3 is CASSQVLGQDNEQFF. Here the CDR3 DNA reads TGCGCCAGCAGCCAGGTTTTGGGACAGGACAATGAGCAGTTCTTC.

CDR3 residues: CASSLDRGSEQYF. The DNA of the CDR3 is TGTGCCAGCAGTTTGGACAGGGGTAGCGAGCAGTACTTC. V and J are TRBV6-5 and TRBJ2-7; TRBD1 matches 9 bases. The trim removed 4 bases at V and 6 bases at J, leaving 4 bases unmatched. CDR1 is MNHEY and CDR2 is SVGAGI in the germline V gene. The CDR3 is 13 residues long.

The CDR3 is CASGSSLAGETNEQFF. The CDR3 nucleotides are TGTGCTAGTGGTTCCTCACTAGCGGGAGAAACTAATGAGCAGTTCTTC. V is TRBV12-5 and J is TRBJ2-1; 11 bases agree with TRBD2. This CDR3 contains 16 residues. After removal of 4 bases from V and 7 bases from J, the junction contained 9 bases not matched to a gene. Germline V gene sequence: CDR1 LGHNT, CDR2 FRNRAP.

The chain carries TRBV7-2 and TRBJ2-7; 7 bases are a match to TRBD1. CDR3 size: 15 residues. The germline CDR1 and CDR2 sequences are SGHTA and FQGNSA. V shed 5 bases and J 0 bases; nucleotides not matched to a gene: 7. The CDR3 spells CASSVTGTRSYEQYF. CDR3 sequence (DNA): TGTGCCAGCAGCGTGACAGGGACCCGCTCCTACGAGCAGTACTTC. The complete variable domain, with remaining parts taken from reference TRBV7-2 and TRBJ2-7, reads GAGVSQSPSNKVTEKGKDVELRCDPISGHTALYWYRQSLGQGLEFLIYFQGNSAPDKSGLPSDRFSAERTGGSVSTLTIQRTQQEDSAVYLCASSVTGTRSYEQYFGPGTRLTVT.

CDR3 sequence reads: CASSDGTGGDYGYTF. The CDR3 DNA sequence: TGTGCCAGCAGTGACGGGACAGGGGGCGACTATGGCTACACCTTC. The V gene is TRBV25-1, the J gene TRBJ1-2, with 12 bases lining up with TRBD1. This CDR3 has 15 amino acids. V lost 3 bases to trimming and J lost 3 bases; unmatched junction nucleotides: 2. Germline V gene lookup returns CDR1 MGHDK and CDR2 SYGVNS.

This rearrangement joins TRBV6-5 to TRBJ1-5, with TRBD1 as a possible D gene (5 bases). V was trimmed by 9 bases and J by 1 base, leaving 13 bases between them. Germline V gene data show CDR1 as MNHEY and CDR2 as SVGAGI. The CDR3 loop spans 14 amino acids. DNA of the CDR3: TGTGCCAGTCGAGGAGGGACCAGCAATCAGCCCCAGCATTTT. Protein product: CASRGGTSNQPQHF.

This sequence joins TRBV9 and TRBJ2-1, with D perhaps TRBD2 (5 bases). The CDR3 has 16 residues. V gave up 0 bases and J gave up 0 bases, with 10 bases separating them. CDR1 SGDLS and CDR2 YYNGEE come from the germline V gene. CDR3 coding DNA: TGTGCCAGCAGCGTAGAGGCGGGTTACTCCTACAATGAGCAGTTCTTC. Its protein product is CASSVEAGYSYNEQFF.

The V gene is TRBV29-1, the J gene TRBJ2-1, with D maybe TRBD2 (6 bases). Germline V gene lookup returns CDR1 SQVTM and CDR2 ANQGSEA. The CDR3 is made up of 11 amino acids. Trimming pared 6 bases from V and 8 bases from J, leaving 11 bases between. The CDR3 protein is CSVDLADEQFF. The DNA of the CDR3 is TGCAGCGTCGACTTAGCGGATGAGCAGTTCTTC.